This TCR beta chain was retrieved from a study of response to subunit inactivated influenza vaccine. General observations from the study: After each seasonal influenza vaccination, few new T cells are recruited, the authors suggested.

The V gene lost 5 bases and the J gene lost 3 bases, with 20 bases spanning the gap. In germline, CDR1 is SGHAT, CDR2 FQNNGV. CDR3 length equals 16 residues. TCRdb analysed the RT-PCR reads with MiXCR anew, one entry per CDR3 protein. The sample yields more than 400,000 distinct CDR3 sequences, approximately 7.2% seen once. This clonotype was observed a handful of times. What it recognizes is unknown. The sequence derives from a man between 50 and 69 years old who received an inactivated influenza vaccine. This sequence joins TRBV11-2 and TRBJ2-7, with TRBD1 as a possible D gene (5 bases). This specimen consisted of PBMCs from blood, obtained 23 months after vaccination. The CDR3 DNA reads TGTGCCAGCAGCCGTAGTCCGGACAAATGGGGCTACGAGCAGTACTTC. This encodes CASSRSPDKWGYEQYF.